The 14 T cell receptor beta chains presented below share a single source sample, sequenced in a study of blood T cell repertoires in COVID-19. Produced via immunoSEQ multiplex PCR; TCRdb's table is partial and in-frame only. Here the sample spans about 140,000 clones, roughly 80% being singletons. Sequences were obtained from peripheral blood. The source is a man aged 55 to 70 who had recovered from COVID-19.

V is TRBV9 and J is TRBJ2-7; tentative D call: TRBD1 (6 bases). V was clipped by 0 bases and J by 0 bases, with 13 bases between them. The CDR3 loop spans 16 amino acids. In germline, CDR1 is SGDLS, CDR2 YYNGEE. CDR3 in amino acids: CASSVAPTGTSYEQYF. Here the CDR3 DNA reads TGTGCCAGCAGCGTAGCCCCGACAGGCACCTCCTACGAGCAGTACTTC.

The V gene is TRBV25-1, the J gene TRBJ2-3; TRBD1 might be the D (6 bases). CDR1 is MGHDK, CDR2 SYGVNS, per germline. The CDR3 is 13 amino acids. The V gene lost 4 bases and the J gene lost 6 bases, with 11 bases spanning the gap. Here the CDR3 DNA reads TGTGCCAGCAGTGTACAGGGTACGGATACGCAGTATTTT. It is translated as CASSVQGTDTQYF.

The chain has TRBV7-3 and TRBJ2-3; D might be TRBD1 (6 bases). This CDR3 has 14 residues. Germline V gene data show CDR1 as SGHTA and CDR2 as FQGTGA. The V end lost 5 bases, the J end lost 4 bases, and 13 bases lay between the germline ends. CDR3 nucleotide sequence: TGTGCCAGCAGCAACTCACAGGGATCAGATACGCAGTATTTT. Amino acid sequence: CASSNSQGSDTQYF.

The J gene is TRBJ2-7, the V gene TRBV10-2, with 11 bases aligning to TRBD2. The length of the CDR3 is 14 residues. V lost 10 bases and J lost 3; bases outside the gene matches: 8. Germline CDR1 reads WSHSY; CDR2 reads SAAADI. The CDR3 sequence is CATRTSGSLYEQYF. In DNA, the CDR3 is TGCGCCACTAGGACTAGCGGGTCCCTCTACGAGCAGTACTTC.

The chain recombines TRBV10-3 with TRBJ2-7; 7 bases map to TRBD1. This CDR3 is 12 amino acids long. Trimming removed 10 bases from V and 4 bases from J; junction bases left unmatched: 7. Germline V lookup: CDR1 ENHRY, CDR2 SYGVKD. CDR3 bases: TGTGCCAGCTCCGGGACAGCTTACGAGCAGTACTTC. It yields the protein CASSGTAYEQYF.

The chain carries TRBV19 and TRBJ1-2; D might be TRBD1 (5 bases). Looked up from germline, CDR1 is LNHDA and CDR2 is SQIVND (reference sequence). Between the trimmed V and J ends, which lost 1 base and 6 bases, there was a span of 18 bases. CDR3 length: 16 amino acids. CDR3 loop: CASSIGLQGRGNGYTF. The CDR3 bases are TGTGCCAGTAGTATAGGCCTCCAGGGTCGGGGGAATGGCTACACCTTC.

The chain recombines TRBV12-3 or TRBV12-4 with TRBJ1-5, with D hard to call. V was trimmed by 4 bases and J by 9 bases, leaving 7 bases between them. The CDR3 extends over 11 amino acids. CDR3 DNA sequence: TGTGCCAGCAGTTCCGAGGGGCCCCAGCATTTT. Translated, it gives CASSSEGPQHF.

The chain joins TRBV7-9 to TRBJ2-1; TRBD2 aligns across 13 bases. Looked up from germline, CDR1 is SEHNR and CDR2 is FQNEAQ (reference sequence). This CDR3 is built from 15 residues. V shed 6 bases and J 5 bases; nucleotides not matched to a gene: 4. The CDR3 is CASSAGLAGDNEQFF. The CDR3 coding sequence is TGTGCCAGCAGTGCTGGACTAGCGGGGGACAATGAGCAGTTCTTC.

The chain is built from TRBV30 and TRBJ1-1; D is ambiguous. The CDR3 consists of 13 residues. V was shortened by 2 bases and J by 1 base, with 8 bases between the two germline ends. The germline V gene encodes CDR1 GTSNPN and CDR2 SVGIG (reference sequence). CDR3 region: CAWSHRSNTEAFF. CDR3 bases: TGTGCCTGGAGTCACAGATCGAACACTGAAGCTTTCTTT.

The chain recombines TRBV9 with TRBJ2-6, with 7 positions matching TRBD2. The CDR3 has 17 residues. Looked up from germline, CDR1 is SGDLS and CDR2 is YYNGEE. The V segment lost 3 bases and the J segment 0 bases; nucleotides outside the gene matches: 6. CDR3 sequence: CASSASGGRSGANVLTF. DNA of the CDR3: TGTGCCAGCAGCGCATCGGGAGGTCGCTCTGGGGCCAACGTCCTGACTTTC.

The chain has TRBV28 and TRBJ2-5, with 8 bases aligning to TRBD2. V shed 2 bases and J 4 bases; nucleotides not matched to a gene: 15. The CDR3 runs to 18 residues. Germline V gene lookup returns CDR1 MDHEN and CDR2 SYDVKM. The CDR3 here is CASSLRWGREGLGETQYF. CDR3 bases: TGTGCCAGCAGTTTACGGTGGGGACGGGAGGGCCTGGGAGAGACCCAGTACTTC. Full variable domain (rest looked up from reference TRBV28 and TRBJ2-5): DVKVTQSSRYLVKRTGEKVFLECVQDMDHENMFWYRQDPGLGLRLIYFSYDVKMKEKGDIPEGYSVSREKKERFSLILESASTNQTSMYLCASSLRWGREGLGETQYFGPGTRLLVL.

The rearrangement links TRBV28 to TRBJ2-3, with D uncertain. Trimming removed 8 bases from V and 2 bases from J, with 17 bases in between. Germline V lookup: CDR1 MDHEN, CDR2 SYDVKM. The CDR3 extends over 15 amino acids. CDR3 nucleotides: TGTGCCAGCCCCTTGGCAGTTGAACCCACAGATACGCAGTATTTT. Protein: CASPLAVEPTDTQYF.

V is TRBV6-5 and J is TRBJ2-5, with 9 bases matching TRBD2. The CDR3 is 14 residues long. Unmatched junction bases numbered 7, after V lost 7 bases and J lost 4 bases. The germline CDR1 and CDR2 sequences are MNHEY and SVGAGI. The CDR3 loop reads CASKWAGGRETQYF. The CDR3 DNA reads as TGTGCCAGCAAGTGGGCGGGGGGGCGAGAGACCCAGTACTTC.

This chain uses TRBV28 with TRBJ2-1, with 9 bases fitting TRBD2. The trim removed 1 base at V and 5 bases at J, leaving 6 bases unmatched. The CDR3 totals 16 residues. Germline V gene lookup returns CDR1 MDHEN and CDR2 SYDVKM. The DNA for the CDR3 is TGTGCCAGCAGTTTATTAGGGACTAGCAGGGACAATGAGCAGTTCTTC. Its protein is CASSLLGTSRDNEQFF.